This T cell receptor beta chain appears in the sequencing data of a study of identical twins. Study-wide results and limits: Invariant MAIT and iNKT cells could partly confound zero-insertion analyses. High-abundance cord blood beta clonotypes had fewer insertions; memory repertoires showed none.

This clonotype came up a few times. Its cognate antigen is unknown. Germline CDR1 and CDR2: DFQATT and SNEGSKA (reference sequence). The CDR3 covers 15 residues. V was cut by 0 bases and J by 1 base, with 12 bases left in between. The cDNA had a unique molecular identifier and a template-switch universal primer site. TCRdb itself ran the 5' RACE reads through MiXCR, one entry per CDR3 protein. The sample holds about 890,000 distinct CDR3 sequences, more than 9% seen once. In addition, the sample was reused for a study of yellow fever vaccine responses in identical twins.

The sample comprised PBMCs. The V gene is TRBV20-1, the J gene TRBJ2-5; D might be TRBD1 (5 bases). The sequence came from a woman aged 18-30 years in good health. CDR3 protein: CSARDGAAIQETQYF. The CDR3 DNA sequence: TGCAGTGCTAGAGATGGGGCAGCTATCCAAGAGACCCAGTACTTC.